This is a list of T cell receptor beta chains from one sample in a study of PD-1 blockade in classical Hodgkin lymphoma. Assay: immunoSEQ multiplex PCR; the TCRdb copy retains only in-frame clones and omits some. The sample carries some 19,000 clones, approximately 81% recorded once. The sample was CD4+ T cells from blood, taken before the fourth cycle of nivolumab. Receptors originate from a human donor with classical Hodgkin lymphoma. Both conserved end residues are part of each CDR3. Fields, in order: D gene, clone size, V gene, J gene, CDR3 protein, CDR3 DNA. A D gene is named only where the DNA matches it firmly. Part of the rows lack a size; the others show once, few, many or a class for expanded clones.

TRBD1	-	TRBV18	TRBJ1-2	CASSPLDRVDGYTF	TGTGCCAGCTCACCGCTAGACAGGGTGGATGGCTACACCTTC
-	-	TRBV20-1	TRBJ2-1	CSAPRENEQFF	TGCAGTGCCCCCCGGGAGAATGAGCAGTTCTTC
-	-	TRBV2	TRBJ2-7	CASSVHNEQYF	TGTGCCAGCAGTGTCCATAACGAGCAGTACTTC
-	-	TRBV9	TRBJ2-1	CASSPHPDRDVEQFF	TGTGCCAGCAGCCCTCACCCGGACCGGGACGTTGAGCAGTTCTTC
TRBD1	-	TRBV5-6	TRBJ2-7	CASSPRTGYYEQYF	TGTGCCAGCAGCCCTAGGACAGGGTACTACGAGCAGTACTTC
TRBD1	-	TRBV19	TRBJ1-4	CASSTGQGAGEKLFF	TGTGCCAGTAGTACCGGACAGGGGGCGGGTGAAAAACTGTTTTTT
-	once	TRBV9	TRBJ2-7	CASSVGGPSYEQYF	TGTGCCAGCAGCGTCGGGGGACCGAGCTACGAGCAGTACTTC
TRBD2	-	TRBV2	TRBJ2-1	CASSGQTSPYNEQFF	TGTGCCAGCAGTGGGCAGACTAGCCCCTACAATGAGCAGTTCTTC
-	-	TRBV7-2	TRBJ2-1	CASSPRHEQFF	TGTGCCAGCAGCCCCCGACATGAGCAGTTCTTC
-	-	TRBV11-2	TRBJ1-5	CASSLGFNQPQHF	TGTGCCAGCAGCCTCGGATTTAATCAGCCCCAGCATTTT
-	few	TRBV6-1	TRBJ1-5	CASSDAGPQHF	TGTGCCAGCAGTGATGCAGGGCCCCAGCATTTT
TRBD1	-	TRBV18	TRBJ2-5	CASSQGQQETQYF	TGTGCCAGCTCCCAGGGACAGCAAGAGACCCAGTACTTC
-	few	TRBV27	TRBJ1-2	CASSLLRRDGPFTF	TGTGCCAGCAGTCTACTGCGCCGGGACGGCCCGTTCACCTTC
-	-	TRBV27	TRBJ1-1	CASAPRAGWGNTEAFF	TGTGCCAGCGCTCCTCGAGCTGGGTGGGGGAACACTGAAGCTTTCTTT
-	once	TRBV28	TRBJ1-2	CAAGTKYGYTF	TGTGCCGCAGGGACAAAATATGGCTACACCTTC
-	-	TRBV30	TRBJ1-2	CAWTTMARDGSNYGYTF	TGTGCCTGGACCACTATGGCCCGGGACGGGTCAAACTATGGCTACACCTTC
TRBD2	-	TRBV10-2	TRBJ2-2	CASRLAGNTGELFF	TGCGCCTCAAGACTAGCGGGGAACACCGGGGAGCTGTTTTTT
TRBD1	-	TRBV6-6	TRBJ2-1	CASTQDRGRGNEQFF	TGTGCCAGCACCCAGGACAGGGGGCGCGGAAATGAGCAGTTCTTC
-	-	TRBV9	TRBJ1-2	CASSVDQGGGYTF	TGTGCCAGCAGCGTAGACCAAGGGGGTGGCTACACCTTC
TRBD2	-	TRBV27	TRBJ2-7	CASSWTSGSNYEQYF	TGTGCCAGCAGTTGGACTAGCGGGTCGAACTACGAGCAGTACTTC
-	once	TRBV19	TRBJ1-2	CASTNSGVYGYTF	TGTGCCAGTACCAATTCCGGAGTTTATGGCTACACCTTC
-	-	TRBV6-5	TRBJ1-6	CASSYTDPNNSPLHF	TGTGCCAGCAGTTATACGGATCCTAATAATTCACCCCTCCACTTT
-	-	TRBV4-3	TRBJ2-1	CASSRDPDVPGYNEQFF	TGCGCCAGCAGCCGGGATCCGGACGTGCCGGGATACAATGAGCAGTTCTTC
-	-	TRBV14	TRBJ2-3	CASSPFQGHTQYF	TGTGCCAGCAGCCCATTTCAGGGTCATACGCAGTATTTT
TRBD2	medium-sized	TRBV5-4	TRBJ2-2	CASSSRRRGARNTGELFF	TGTGCCAGCAGCTCCCGGCGGCGGGGGGCACGGAACACCGGGGAGCTGTTTTTT
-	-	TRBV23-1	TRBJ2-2	CASSQSWPIDGELFF	TGCGCCAGCAGTCAATCGTGGCCTATCGACGGGGAGCTGTTTTTT
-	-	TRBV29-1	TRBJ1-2	CSVEGSPYGYTF	TGCAGCGTTGAAGGGTCCCCCTATGGCTACACCTTC
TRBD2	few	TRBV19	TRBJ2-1	CASRTSGRSYNEQFF	TGTGCCAGCCGGACTAGCGGGCGCTCCTACAATGAGCAGTTCTTC
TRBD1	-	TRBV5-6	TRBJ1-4	CASSWWTGTNEKLFF	TGTGCCAGCAGCTGGTGGACAGGGACGAATGAAAAACTGTTTTTT
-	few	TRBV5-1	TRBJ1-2	CASSPSQVDGYTF	TGCGCCAGCAGCCCCTCCCAGGTGGATGGCTACACCTTC
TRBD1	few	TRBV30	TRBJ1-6	CAWSISGTGNSPLHF	TGTGCCTGGAGTATCTCCGGGACAGGCAATTCACCCCTCCACTTT
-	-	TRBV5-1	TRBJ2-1	CASSSLFLGSSYNEQFF	TGCGCCAGCAGCTCTCTCTTCCTAGGGAGCTCCTACAATGAGCAGTTCTTC
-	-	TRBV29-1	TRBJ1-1	CSTGTLIEAFF	TGCAGCACTGGGACCCTGATTGAAGCTTTCTTT
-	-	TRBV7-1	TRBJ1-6	CASSLSPGGPGSPLHF	TGTGCCAGCAGCTTATCCCCAGGAGGTCCGGGCTCACCCCTCCACTTT
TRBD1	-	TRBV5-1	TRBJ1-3	CASSKGQGRENTIYF	TGCGCCAGCAGTAAAGGACAGGGAAGAGAAAACACCATATATTTT
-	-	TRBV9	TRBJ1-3	CASSVEGDSGNTIYF	TGTGCCAGCAGCGTAGAGGGGGATTCTGGAAACACCATATATTTT
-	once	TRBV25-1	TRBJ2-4	CASTRGLAKNIQYF	TGTGCCAGCACCCGGGGGCTAGCCAAAAACATTCAGTACTTC
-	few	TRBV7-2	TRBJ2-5	CASRGGLGETQYF	TGTGCCAGCAGGGGGGGGCTGGGAGAGACCCAGTACTTC
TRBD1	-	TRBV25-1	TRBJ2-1	CASSDQGTGVKEQFF	TGTGCCAGCAGTGACCAAGGGACAGGGGTGAAAGAACAGTTCTTC
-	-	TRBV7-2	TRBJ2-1	CASSFEATFPWNEQFF	TGTGCCAGCAGCTTCGAGGCGACCTTTCCTTGGAATGAGCAGTTCTTC
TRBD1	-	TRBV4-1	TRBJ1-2	CASSQAGTGSNYGYTF	TGCGCCAGCAGCCAAGCGGGGACAGGGAGTAACTATGGCTACACCTTC
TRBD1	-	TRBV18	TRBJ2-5	CASSQHRGKETQYF	TGTGCCAGCTCACAACACAGGGGTAAAGAGACCCAGTACTTC
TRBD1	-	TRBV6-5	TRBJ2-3	CASSYTDRVPDTQYF	TGTGCCAGCAGTTACACGGACAGGGTACCAGATACGCAGTATTTT
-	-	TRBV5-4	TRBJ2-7	CASSLGGARREQYF	TGTGCCAGCAGCTTGGGGGGGGCGCGTAGGGAGCAGTACTTC
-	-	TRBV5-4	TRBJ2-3	CASSLQGGRRSDTQYF	TGTGCCAGCAGCTTGCAGGGGGGGAGGAGGTCAGATACGCAGTATTTT
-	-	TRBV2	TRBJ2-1	CASSVYLRDEQFF	TGTGCCAGCAGTGTATACCTTAGGGATGAGCAGTTCTTC
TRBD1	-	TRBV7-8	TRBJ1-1	CASSPWTGGLMNTEAFF	TGTGCCAGCAGCCCGTGGACAGGGGGCCTTATGAACACTGAAGCTTTCTTT
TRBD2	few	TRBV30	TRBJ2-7	CAWRGTSGTPINF	TGTGCCTGGAGAGGAACTAGCGGGACCCCCATAAACTTC
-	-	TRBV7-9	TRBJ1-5	CASSRDRNQPQHF	TGTGCCAGCAGCCGGGACCGCAATCAGCCCCAGCATTTT
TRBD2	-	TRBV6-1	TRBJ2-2	CASSESESGGALNTGELFF	TGTGCCAGCAGTGAAAGTGAAAGCGGGGGGGCCCTAAACACCGGGGAGCTGTTTTTT
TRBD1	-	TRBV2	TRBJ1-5	CASTSTGGNQPQHF	TGTGCCAGCACTTCGACAGGGGGCAATCAGCCCCAGCATTTT
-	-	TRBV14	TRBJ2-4	CASSQDQGTIQYF	TGTGCCAGCAGCCAAGATCAGGGAACTATTCAGTACTTC
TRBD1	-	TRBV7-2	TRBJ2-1	CASSPGQGEFGNEQFF	TGTGCCAGCAGCCCTGGACAGGGGGAATTCGGCAATGAGCAGTTCTTC
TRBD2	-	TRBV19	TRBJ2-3	CASSIGGGSAHTQYF	TGTGCCAGTAGTATTGGTGGCGGGAGCGCCCATACGCAGTATTTT
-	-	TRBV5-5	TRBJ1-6	CASSLRQENSPLHF	TGTGCCAGCAGCTTACGACAGGAAAATTCACCCCTCCACTTT
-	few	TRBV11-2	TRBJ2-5	CASSPGPSGAETQYF	TGTGCCAGCAGCCCAGGACCCTCAGGGGCGGAGACCCAGTACTTC
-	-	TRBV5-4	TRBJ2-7	CASSLYVAETYEQYF	TGTGCCAGCAGCCTGTACGTGGCGGAAACCTACGAGCAGTACTTC
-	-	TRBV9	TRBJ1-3	CASSPNGNTIYF	TGTGCCAGCAGCCCAAATGGAAACACCATATATTTT
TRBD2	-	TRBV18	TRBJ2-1	CASSLNLTSARNNEQFF	TGTGCCAGCTCACTCAACCTCACTAGCGCGAGAAACAATGAGCAGTTCTTC
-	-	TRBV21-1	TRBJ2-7	CASSKVGGTSSTSAYEQYF	-